The 28 T cell receptor beta chains given below trace back to one sample, sequenced in a study of pediatric ulcerative colitis. Assay used: immunoSEQ multiplex PCR; TCRdb lists only in-frame clones, some missing. The data contain tens of thousands of clones, about 78% of them singletons. The rectum was sampled with one to two pinch biopsies at colonoscopy. Source material: gut tissue. The receptors were gathered from a girl aged 5-17 years with moderate ulcerative colitis.

This clone was observed a single time. The chain is built from TRBV10-2 and TRBJ2-7, with D perhaps TRBD1 (5 bases). The CDR3 covers 15 residues. V dropped 0 bases and J dropped 0 bases, with 9 bases sitting between them. In germline, CDR1 is WSHSY, CDR2 SAAADI. The CDR3 DNA is TGCGCCAGCAGTGAGTCGGAACAGGCCTCCTACGAGCAGTACTTC. Its translation: CASSESEQASYEQYF.

The rearrangement links TRBV19 to TRBJ1-4; 8 bases fit TRBD1. The germline V gene has CDR1 LNHDA and CDR2 SQIVND (reference sequence). The V and J ends lost 2 bases and 3 bases, in that order; junction bases with no gene match: 8. The CDR3 consists of 17 residues. Here the CDR3 reads CASSIRQGARSNEKLFF. CDR3 sequence (DNA): TGTGCCAGTAGTATACGGCAGGGGGCGCGATCTAATGAAAAACTGTTTTTT. The entire variable domain, with the rest obtained from reference TRBV19 and TRBJ1-4, is as follows: DGGITQSPKYLFRKEGQNVTLSCEQNLNHDAMYWYRQDPGQGLRLIYYSQIVNDFQKGDIAEGYSVSREKKESFPLTVTSAQKNPTAFYLCASSIRQGARSNEKLFFGSGTQLSVL.

The chain recombines TRBV5-6 with TRBJ2-3; the D call may be TRBD1 or TRBD2 (6 bases each). Germline assignment: CDR1 SGHDT and CDR2 YYEEEE. The V gene lost 5 bases and the J gene lost 6 bases, with 10 bases spanning the gap. The CDR3 runs to 12 residues. The CDR3, as DNA: TGTGCCAGCAGTGGGGGGCGTGATACGCAGTATTTT. This sequence encodes CASSGGRDTQYF.

This sequence joins TRBV7-9 and TRBJ1-4, with 8 positions matching TRBD1. The CDR3 extends over 17 amino acids. CDR1 is SEHNR, CDR2 FQNEAQ, per germline (reference sequence). J lost 3 bases, V lost 0 bases, and 6 bases had no gene match. CDR3 DNA: TGTGCCAGCAGCTTAGCGGCCAGGGGGCTGGCTAATGAAAAACTGTTTTTT. This encodes CASSLAARGLANEKLFF.

The DNA of the CDR3 is TGTGCCACCAGCAGAGCAGGGGGTGCCTACAATGAGCAGTTCTTC. Its translation: CATSRAGGAYNEQFF. The gene calls are TRBV15 and TRBJ2-1; 7 positions match TRBD1. The CDR3 has 15 amino acids. V lost 1 base to trimming and J lost 2 bases; unmatched junction nucleotides: 2. Germline V gives CDR1 LNHNV, CDR2 YYDKDF (reference sequence).

V is TRBV10-3 and J is TRBJ1-1; weak D call: TRBD1 (6 bases). Germline lookup yields CDR1 ENHRY and CDR2 SYGVKD. Between the trimmed V and J ends, which lost 1 base and 9 bases, there was a span of 9 bases. The CDR3 has 12 amino acids. This chain's CDR3 is CAISELQGQAFF. In DNA, the CDR3 is TGTGCCATCAGTGAGTTACAGGGACAAGCTTTCTTT.

The chain carries TRBV5-1 and TRBJ2-1; weak D call: TRBD2 (5 bases). The germline V gene encodes CDR1 SGHRS and CDR2 YFSETQ. The CDR3 runs to 16 residues. V was clipped by 0 bases and J by 0 bases, with 10 bases between them. CDR3 nucleotides: TGCGCCAGCAGCTTGGCCGGGGATAACTCCTACAATGAGCAGTTCTTC. Its translation is CASSLAGDNSYNEQFF.

The CDR3 here is CASKTFIKANYGYTF. CDR3 coding DNA: TGTGCCAGCAAGACATTTATTAAAGCTAACTATGGCTACACCTTC. The chain is built from TRBV28 and TRBJ1-2, with unresolved D. Trimming removed 7 bases at V and 0 bases at J, with 15 bases between. CDR1 and CDR2 (germline): MDHEN, SYDVKM. CDR3 length: 15 amino acids.

The CDR3: CASSFPWTDYSNQPQHF. Here the CDR3 DNA reads TGTGCCAGCAGTTTCCCTTGGACAGACTATAGCAATCAGCCCCAGCATTTT. The chain links TRBV28 to TRBJ1-5, with D maybe TRBD1 (6 bases). Trimming removed 3 bases at V and 0 bases at J, with 15 bases between. Germline-derived CDR1 and CDR2 are MDHEN and SYDVKM. The CDR3 loop spans 17 amino acids.

The chain links TRBV19 to TRBJ1-5, with TRBD1 matching 11 bases. J lost 5 bases, V lost 5 bases, and 8 bases had no gene match. Per germline, CDR1 LNHDA and CDR2 SQIVND (reference sequence). This CDR3 spans 16 amino acids. DNA of the CDR3: TGTGCCAGTAGTCGACGGACAGGGGGCGGCGATCAGCCCCAGCATTTT. Residues: CASSRRTGGGDQPQHF.

The chain links TRBV28 to TRBJ1-5; 9 bases map to TRBD1. CDR3 length: 15 amino acids. Germline trimming cut 7 bases from V and 4 bases from J; bases unmatched to any gene: 8. Per germline, CDR1 MDHEN and CDR2 SYDVKM. CDR3 sequence reads: CASKTGQGWNQPQHF. The CDR3 bases are TGTGCCAGCAAAACCGGACAGGGGTGGAATCAGCCCCAGCATTTT.

This clone was observed a few times. J is TRBJ1-2 and V is TRBV5-1, with unresolved D. Trimming cost V 4 bases and J 3 bases, with 13 bases left between them. The CDR3 has 14 amino acids. Germline V gene lookup returns CDR1 SGHRS and CDR2 YFSETQ. The DNA of the CDR3 is TGCGCCAGCAGCCCCCTAGGTCAGGACTATGGCTACACCTTC. This encodes CASSPLGQDYGYTF.

The chain joins TRBV5-1 to TRBJ2-2, with 11 bases fitting TRBD1. From germline, CDR1 is SGHRS and CDR2 YFSETQ. Losses at the gene ends were 3 bases for V and 7 bases for J; bases not matched to a gene: 8. There are 16 residues in the CDR3. DNA for the CDR3: TGCGCCAGCAGCTCCGGACAGGGGGCGTTTGGCGGGGAGCTGTTTTTT. Protein product: CASSSGQGAFGGELFF.

This chain uses TRBV6-5 with TRBJ1-5, with D unclear. In germline, CDR1 is MNHEY, CDR2 SVGAGI. V was cut by 6 bases and J by 2 bases, with 8 bases left in between. The CDR3 has 13 residues. CDR3: CASSPMGNQPQHF. The CDR3 coding sequence is TGTGCCAGCAGCCCTATGGGCAATCAGCCCCAGCATTTT.

V gene TRBV10-2 combines with J gene TRBJ2-3; no clear D. Trimming removed 0 bases at V and 2 bases at J, with 9 bases between. CDR1 and CDR2 (germline): WSHSY, SAAADI. The CDR3 length is 15 residues. CDR3 nucleotide sequence: TGCGCCAGCAGTGAGTCGCAGGTGTACACAGATACGCAGTATTTT. Its translation: CASSESQVYTDTQYF.

This chain uses TRBV30 with TRBJ2-7; D may be TRBD1 (6 bases). Germline CDR1 and CDR2: GTSNPN and SVGIG (reference sequence). Trimming removed 2 bases from V and 2 bases from J, with 13 bases in between. The CDR3 has 14 residues. This CDR3 is CAWSPERTAYEQYF. The CDR3 bases are TGTGCCTGGAGTCCAGAAAGGACAGCCTACGAGCAGTACTTC.

This rearrangement joins TRBV15 to TRBJ1-1; 7 bases align to TRBD1. The V and J ends lost 0 bases and 7 bases, in that order; junction bases with no gene match: 8. Germline CDR1 reads LNHNV; CDR2 reads YYDKDF (reference sequence). This CDR3 region has 15 residues. The CDR3, as DNA: TGTGCCACCAGCAGAGAGGCAGGGGGTTATGTTGAAGCTTTCTTT. It yields the protein CATSREAGGYVEAFF.

V is TRBV10-3 and J is TRBJ2-1; 10 positions agree with TRBD2. Germline values: CDR1 ENHRY, CDR2 SYGVKD. With V trimmed by 8 bases and J by 5 bases, 6 bases remained unmatched. The CDR3 sequence is 14 residues long. The CDR3 reads CAIRTSGMDNEQFF. The CDR3 bases are TGTGCCATCCGAACTAGCGGGATGGACAATGAGCAGTTCTTC.

This chain connects TRBV25-1 to TRBJ1-4; D might be TRBD1 (5 bases). The germline gives CDR1 MGHDK, CDR2 SYGVNS. The V and J ends lost 8 bases and 1 base respectively, with 20 bases between them. The CDR3 runs to 17 residues. This CDR3 reads CASSNTGVGETNEKLFF. For the CDR3, the DNA is TGTGCCAGCTCAAATACGGGGGTTGGGGAAACTAATGAAAAACTGTTTTTT.

The rearrangement uses TRBV9 and TRBJ2-1, with 7 bases lining up with TRBD2. The length of the CDR3 is 18 residues. Germline assignment: CDR1 SGDLS and CDR2 YYNGEE. V gave up 0 bases and J gave up 8 bases; unmatched junction bases: 17. The CDR3, as DNA: TGTGCCAGCAGCGTAGGGACGGTCGGGCGGGGGTTTGTGCATGAGCAGTTCTTC. It codes for CASSVGTVGRGFVHEQFF.

The chain employs TRBV7-9 and TRBJ1-4; the match to TRBD1 covers 8 bases. Germline assignment: CDR1 SEHNR and CDR2 FQNEAQ (reference sequence). CDR3 length: 14 residues. The V and J ends lost 3 bases and 7 bases, in that order; junction bases with no gene match: 4. The CDR3 protein is CASSFRTGSEKLFF. The CDR3 DNA reads TGTGCCAGCAGCTTCAGGACAGGGTCTGAAAAACTGTTTTTT.

This clone has only a few counts. The V gene is TRBV11-1, the J gene TRBJ2-1; maybe TRBD2 (7 bases). There are 16 residues in the CDR3. The ends were cut back, 5 bases at V and 8 bases at J, with 22 bases in the middle. The germline V gene has CDR1 SGHAT and CDR2 FQDESV (reference sequence). The CDR3 coding sequence is TGTGCCAGCAGCCTCGATCGGGGGGCGGATATCCATGAGCAGTTCTTC. It codes for CASSLDRGADIHEQFF.

The rearrangement links TRBV5-1 to TRBJ2-3; the D gene could be TRBD1 or TRBD2 (5 bases each). The V and J ends lost 4 bases and 0 bases respectively, with 12 bases between them. Germline values: CDR1 SGHRS, CDR2 YFSETQ. The CDR3 sequence is 15 residues long. CDR3: CASSPYRDSTDTQYF. The CDR3 coding sequence is TGCGCCAGCAGCCCCTACCGGGACAGCACAGATACGCAGTATTTT.

The rearrangement joins TRBV9 to TRBJ2-7; 8 bases map to TRBD2. The CDR3 is made up of 13 amino acids. Per the germline V gene, CDR1 is SGDLS and CDR2 is YYNGEE. V shed 4 bases and J 6 bases; nucleotides not matched to a gene: 6. The DNA for the CDR3 is TGTGCCAGCAGCCCCCGGGAGGGAGGCGAGCAGTACTTC. Protein: CASSPREGGEQYF.

Only one count was recorded for this clone. This rearrangement joins TRBV19 to TRBJ1-1, with D possibly TRBD1 on 5 matching bases. The V end lost 6 bases, the J end lost 0 bases, and 14 bases lay between the germline ends. Germline-derived CDR1 and CDR2 are LNHDA and SQIVND (reference sequence). The CDR3 contains 15 residues. The CDR3 here is CASSRPSGMNTEAFF. In DNA form, the CDR3 reads TGTGCCAGTAGCCGTCCGTCAGGGATGAACACTGAAGCTTTCTTT.

The V call is TRBV6-5, the J call TRBJ1-5, with D possibly TRBD1 on 6 matching bases. The V end was cut by 5 bases, the J end by 4 bases, with 6 bases between. The CDR3 totals 12 residues. Germline V CDR1 and CDR2: MNHEY, SVGAGI. In DNA, the CDR3 is TGTGCCAGCAGTCAGGGGAATCAGCCCCAGCATTTT. This sequence encodes CASSQGNQPQHF.

This chain connects TRBV6-5 to TRBJ2-7; possibly TRBD1 or TRBD2 for D (5 bases each). The CDR3 spans 15 residues. The germline V gene encodes CDR1 MNHEY and CDR2 SVGAGI. V was cut by 4 bases and J by 0 bases, with 13 bases left in between. CDR3 bases: TGTGCCAGCAGTTCCTCTCGGGGCGTCTCCTACGAGCAGTACTTC. Translating gives CASSSSRGVSYEQYF.

The chain uses TRBV29-1 and TRBJ1-1, with D possibly being TRBD1 (6 bases). The CDR3 is 14 amino acids. Trimming removed 1 base at V and 5 bases at J, with 14 bases between. From germline, CDR1 is SQVTM and CDR2 ANQGSEA. CDR3 in DNA: TGCAGCGTTGAAGCGGGGGCCGGTGGGACTGAAGCTTTCTTT. The encoded protein is CSVEAGAGGTEAFF.